This T cell receptor (beta chain) is from a study of CD8+ T cells in alopecia areata. Trimming took off 4 bases at V and 9 bases at J, with 10 bases between the two ends. Germline V gene data show CDR1 as MDHEN and CDR2 as SYDVKM. The CDR3 is made up of 11 amino acids. The sequencing template was cDNA reverse transcribed from extracted RNA. The table came from immunoSEQ multiplex PCR; TCRdb's copy has only in-frame clones and leaves some out. The sample shows 150,000 to 250,000 clones, more than 45% of them seen only once. Described treatment: oral pan-JAK inhibitor, 5-10 mg twice daily. This receptor was obtained from a human donor with alopecia areata. Here the sequenced sample was CD4+ T cells sorted from blood, taken at week 24, from a patient treated with tofacitinib. The chain employs TRBV28 and TRBJ2-7; no firm D call. CDR3 nucleotides: TGTGCCAGCAGTTCGATGGAAGGGCAGTACTTC. It encodes CASSSMEGQYF. The full variable domain, completed using reference TRBV28 and TRBJ2-7, is DVKVTQSSRYLVKRTGEKVFLECVQDMDHENMFWYRQDPGLGLRLIYFSYDVKMKEKGDIPEGYSVSREKKERFSLILESASTNQTSMYLCASSSMEGQYFGPGTRLTVT.